This T cell receptor beta chain was recorded in a study of radiotherapy plus CTLA-4 blockade in lung cancer. Study-level information: Patients showed objective responses in around a sixth of cases and disease control in under 35%. General study points: The best prediction of response reportedly came from early blood T cell clone dynamics, with interferon-beta. Radiotherapy with ipilimumab was followed by blood expansion of tumor-derived clones.

Concerning this clone itself: Its specificity is unknown.

Chemo-refractory metastatic non-small-cell lung cancer patients received focal radiation with ipilimumab CTLA-4 blockade. Produced via immunoSEQ multiplex PCR; TCRdb's table is partial and in-frame only. This sample yields around 41,000 clones, of which over 60% are seen a single time; 20% to 25% belongs to the top ten. V shed 0 bases and J shed 0 bases, with 15 bases lying between them. The CDR3 is made up of 17 amino acids. Looked up from germline, CDR1 is SGDLS and CDR2 is YYNGEE. The chain employs TRBV9 and TRBJ1-1; D may be TRBD1 (6 bases). The sequencing here drew on peripheral blood, taken from a patient treated with radiotherapy plus ipilimumab. The TCR originated in a human donor with non-small cell lung cancer who had a partial response to radiotherapy plus ipilimumab. The CDR3, as DNA: TGTGCCAGCAGCGTAGCTGGGGCGGGGGCCCTGAACACTGAAGCTTTCTTT. Translation gives CASSVAGAGALNTEAFF. The full variable domain, with the rest looked up from reference TRBV9 and TRBJ1-1, is DSGVTQTPKHLITATGQRVTLRCSPRSGDLSVYWYQQSLDQGLQFLIQYYNGEERAKGNILERFSAQQFPDLHSELNLSSLELGDSALYFCASSVAGAGALNTEAFFGQGTRLTVV.